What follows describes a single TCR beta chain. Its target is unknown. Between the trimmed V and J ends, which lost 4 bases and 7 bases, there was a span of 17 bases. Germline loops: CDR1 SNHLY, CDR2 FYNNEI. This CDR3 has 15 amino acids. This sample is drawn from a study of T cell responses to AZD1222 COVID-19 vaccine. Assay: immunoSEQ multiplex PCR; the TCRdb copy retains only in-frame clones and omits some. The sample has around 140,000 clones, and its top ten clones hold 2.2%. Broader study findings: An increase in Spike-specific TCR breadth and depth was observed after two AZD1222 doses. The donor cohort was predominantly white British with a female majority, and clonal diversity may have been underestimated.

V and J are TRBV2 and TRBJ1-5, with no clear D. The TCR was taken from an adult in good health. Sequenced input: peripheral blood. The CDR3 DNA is TGTGCCAGCAGTGGTTCCGAGACAAGAGGACAGCCCCAGCATTTT. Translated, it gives CASSGSETRGQPQHF.